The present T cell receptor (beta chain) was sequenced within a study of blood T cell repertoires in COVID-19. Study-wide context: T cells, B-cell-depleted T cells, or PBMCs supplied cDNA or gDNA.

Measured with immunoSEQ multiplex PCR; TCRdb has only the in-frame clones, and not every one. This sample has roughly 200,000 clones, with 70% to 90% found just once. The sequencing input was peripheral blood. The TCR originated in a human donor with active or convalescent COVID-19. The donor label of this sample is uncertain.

DNA for the CDR3: TGTGCCAGCAGCTTTTCGACAGGGTTGGACACTGAAGCTTTCTTT. As protein: CASSFSTGLDTEAFF. The chain is built from TRBV5-4 and TRBJ1-1, with 7 bases matching TRBD1. Germline lookup yields CDR1 SGHNT and CDR2 YYREEE (reference sequence). V trimming: 2 bases; J trimming: 3 bases; junction bases outside the gene matches: 7. The CDR3 consists of 15 residues.